Here is one TCR beta chain with its context. Its antigen is still unknown. This sequence may be a read error, since a much larger clone differs from it by one base. The data originate from a study of CD8 T cells in ankylosing spondylitis. Broader study findings: CD8+ disease-linked clones were present at relatively low frequencies in blood. Apparently characteristic of ankylosing spondylitis blood was a TCR beta motif (fewer than 10 highly homologous variants).

The CDR3 has 14 amino acids. Between the trimmed V and J ends, which lost 5 bases and 5 bases, there was a span of 16 bases. Germline assignment: CDR1 MNHNS and CDR2 SASEGT. TCR beta libraries were made by quantitative 5'-RACE with molecular barcodes. Via MiXCR, TCRdb re-called the 5' RACE reads, giving one row per CDR3 protein. Among 180,000 or so distinct CDR3 sequences listed, roughly 10% were seen once. What was sequenced was blood, either unsorted or a sorted T cell fraction (not recorded which). The chain links TRBV6-1 to TRBJ2-7; a weak D match, TRBD1 (6 bases). This clonotype was obtained from a male donor with ankylosing spondylitis or in good health (not recorded which). The CDR3 coding sequence is TGTGCCAGCAGTCTGGGGGCCAGACAGAACGAGCAGTACTTC. It is translated as CASSLGARQNEQYF.